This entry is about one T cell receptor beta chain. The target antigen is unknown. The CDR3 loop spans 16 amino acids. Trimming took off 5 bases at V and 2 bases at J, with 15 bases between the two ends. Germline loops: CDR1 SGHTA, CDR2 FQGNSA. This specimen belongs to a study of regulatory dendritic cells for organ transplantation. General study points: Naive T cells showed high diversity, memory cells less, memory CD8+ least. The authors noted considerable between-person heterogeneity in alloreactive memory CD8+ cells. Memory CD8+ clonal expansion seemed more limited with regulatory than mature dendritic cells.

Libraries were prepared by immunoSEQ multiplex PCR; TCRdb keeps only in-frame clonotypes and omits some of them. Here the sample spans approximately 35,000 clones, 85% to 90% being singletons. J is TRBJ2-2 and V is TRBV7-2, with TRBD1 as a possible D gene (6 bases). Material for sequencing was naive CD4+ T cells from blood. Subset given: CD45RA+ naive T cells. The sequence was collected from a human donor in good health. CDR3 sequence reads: CASSPLDRRNTGELFF. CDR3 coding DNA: TGTGCCAGCAGCCCCCTCGACAGGAGAAACACCGGGGAGCTGTTTTTT.